This TCR beta chain was sequenced in a study of blood T cell repertoires in COVID-19. Study context: Material from acute and convalescent COVID-19 was sourced from the United States, Italy and Spain. The analysed material was cDNA or gDNA that came from T cells, B-cell-depleted T cells, or PBMCs.

Germline CDR1 MNHEY, CDR2 SMNVEV (reference sequence). This CDR3 has 14 residues. Trimming removed 6 bases from V and 0 bases from J, with 11 bases in between. Per the original data handling: How many nucleated cells were present was estimated from reference gene primer amplification. Only in-frame clones appear in the TCRdb table, and some are missing; sequencing was by immunoSEQ multiplex PCR. V, J and clone size were drawn from that table, and D and trimming were deduced from the DNA. The table lists about 190,000 clones, around nine tenths of them singletons, with around 7% in the top ten. This clonotype originated in a man aged 40-55 years with acute or convalescent COVID-19. This chain joins TRBV27 and TRBJ1-2; D gene unclear. The sequenced material came from peripheral blood. For the CDR3, the DNA is TGTGCCAGCAGCACCCGGGATACTAACTATGGCTACACCTTC. Translating gives CASSTRDTNYGYTF.